This entry lists 9 T cell receptor beta chains sequenced from one sample in a study of T cells in localized non-small cell lung cancer (TCRdb year 2020). Library construction relied on the immunoSEQ multiplex PCR assay. Imported from immuneACCESS, the table was reduced by TCRdb to in-frame sequences with V and J called. These copies leave out some clones; in studies compared against another copy, an unresolved V gene accounts for under half, and the cause of the remainder is not known. For this sample there are 75,000 to 85,000 clones; 65% to 85% appear just once. The top ten hold 7.5% to 10% of the sample. The sample was peripheral blood, taken before any cancer treatment. The receptors stem from a female donor of 60 years or more with stage I lung adenocarcinoma.

The rearrangement uses TRBV7-6 and TRBJ2-7; D call uncertain. This CDR3 region has 14 residues. Germline V gene data show CDR1 as SGHVS and CDR2 as FNYEAQ. Trimming stripped 5 bases from V and 6 bases from J, with 17 bases between. CDR3 sequence reads: CASSLPQSSGEQYF. The CDR3 coding sequence is TGTGCCAGCAGCCTCCCCCAGTCGAGTGGCGAGCAGTACTTC.

The chain couples TRBV28 to TRBJ1-2; D is uncertain. Germline V gene data show CDR1 as MDHEN and CDR2 as SYDVKM. CDR3 length: 11 residues. Trimming cost V 6 bases and J 8 bases, with 10 bases left between them. CDR3 DNA: TGTGCCAGCAGACCTCACAGAGGCTACACCTTC. Translation gives CASRPHRGYTF.

This clone was counted only a few times. The chain couples TRBV29-1 to TRBJ1-4, with D unclear. The germline V gene encodes CDR1 SQVTM and CDR2 ANQGSEA. The CDR3 has 14 amino acids. V was cut by 1 base and J by 7 bases, with 13 bases left in between. CDR3 in amino acids: CSVEAKGLGEKLFF. CDR3 nucleotide sequence: TGCAGCGTTGAAGCCAAGGGCCTTGGTGAAAAACTGTTTTTT.

The chain has TRBV5-1 and TRBJ1-1; TRBD1 might be the D (5 bases). Germline V gene lookup returns CDR1 SGHRS and CDR2 YFSETQ. The CDR3 is 14 amino acids. V was trimmed by 4 bases and J by 5 bases, leaving 15 bases between them. This chain's CDR3 is CASSPNGGGTEAFF. The CDR3, as DNA: TGCGCCAGCAGCCCCAACGGGGGGGGGACTGAAGCTTTCTTT.

This clone came up once. V and J are TRBV19 and TRBJ2-1; D is perhaps TRBD2 (7 bases). Germline CDR1 reads LNHDA; CDR2 reads SQIVND (reference sequence). The V and J ends lost 3 bases and 0 bases respectively, with 12 bases between them. The CDR3 sequence is 16 residues long. As DNA, the CDR3 is TGTGCCAGTAGTATGGAGGGGGGGCCCTCCTACAATGAGCAGTTCTTC. Its translation is CASSMEGGPSYNEQFF.

CDR3 loop: CASSRTSGDPWNEQFF. The CDR3 bases are TGTGCCAGCAGCAGGACTAGCGGGGACCCATGGAATGAGCAGTTCTTC. V and J are TRBV11-2 and TRBJ2-1; 12 bases align to TRBD2. Germline-derived CDR1 and CDR2 are SGHAT and FQNNGV. V was pared by 5 bases and J by 7 bases, with 9 bases of the junction left unmatched. This CDR3 contains 16 residues.

The chain carries TRBV28 and TRBJ1-2, with D unclear. Germline CDR1 reads MDHEN; CDR2 reads SYDVKM. V gave up 7 bases and J gave up 5 bases, with 11 bases separating them. This CDR3 has 12 residues. Here the CDR3 reads CASTLAPYGYTF. As DNA, the CDR3 is TGTGCCAGCACCCTTGCTCCTTATGGCTACACCTTC.

The rearrangement joins TRBV27 to TRBJ2-7; D is tentatively TRBD1 or TRBD2 (5 bases each). The CDR3 totals 12 residues. Trimming took 6 bases from V and 3 from J, leaving 9 bases between them. Germline CDR1 and CDR2: MNHEY and SMNVEV (reference sequence). The chain's CDR3 is CASRTGRYEQYF. The CDR3, as DNA: TGTGCCAGCAGGACGGGACGCTACGAGCAGTACTTC.

As concerns this clone: One end of the junction varies from germline; a read error may be responsible. The rearrangement links TRBV9 to TRBJ1-2; D gene ambiguous. The CDR3 length is 10 residues. CDR1 is SGDLS and CDR2 is YYNGEE in the germline V gene. The CDR3 sequence: CASSGRSLLF. As DNA, the CDR3 is TGTGCCAGCAGCGGCCGATCGTTGCTATTC.